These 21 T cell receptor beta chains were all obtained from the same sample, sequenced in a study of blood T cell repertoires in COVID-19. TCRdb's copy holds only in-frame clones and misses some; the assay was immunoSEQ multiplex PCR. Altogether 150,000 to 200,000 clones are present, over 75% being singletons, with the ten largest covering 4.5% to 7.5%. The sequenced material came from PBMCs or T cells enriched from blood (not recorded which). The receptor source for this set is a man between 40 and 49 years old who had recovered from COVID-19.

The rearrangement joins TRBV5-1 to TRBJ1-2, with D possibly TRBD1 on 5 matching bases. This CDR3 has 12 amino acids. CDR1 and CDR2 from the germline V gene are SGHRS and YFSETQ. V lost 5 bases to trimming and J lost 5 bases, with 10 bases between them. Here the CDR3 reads CASRPGEYGYTF. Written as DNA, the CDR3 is TGCGCCAGCAGGCCGGGGGAGTATGGCTACACCTTC. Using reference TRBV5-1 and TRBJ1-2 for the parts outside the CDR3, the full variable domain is KAGVTQTPRYLIKTRGQQVTLSCSPISGHRSVSWYQQTPGQGLQFLFEYFSETQRNKGNFPGRFSGRQFSNSRSEMNVSTLELGDSALYLCASRPGEYGYTFGSGTRLTVV.

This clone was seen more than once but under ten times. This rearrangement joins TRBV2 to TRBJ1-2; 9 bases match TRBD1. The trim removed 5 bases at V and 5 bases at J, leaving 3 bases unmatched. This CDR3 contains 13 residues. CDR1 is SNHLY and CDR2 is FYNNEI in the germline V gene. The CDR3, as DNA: TGTGCCAGCAGTCCCGACAGGGGGTATGGCTACACCTTC. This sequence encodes CASSPDRGYGYTF. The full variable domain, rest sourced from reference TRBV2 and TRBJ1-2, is EPEVTQTPSHQVTQMGQEVILRCVPISNHLYFYWYRQILGQKVEFLVSFYNNEISEKSEIFDDQFSVERPDGSNFTLKIRSTKLEDSAMYFCASSPDRGYGYTFGSGTRLTVV.

CDR3 region: CASGEGLQGVKLFF. CDR3 sequence (DNA): TGTGCCAGCGGGGAGGGGTTGCAGGGCGTAAAACTGTTTTTT. The chain couples TRBV2 to TRBJ1-4, with D perhaps matching TRBD1 (5 bases). The germline V gene encodes CDR1 SNHLY and CDR2 FYNNEI. This CDR3 contains 14 residues. V was trimmed by 8 bases and J by 10 bases, leaving 20 bases between them.

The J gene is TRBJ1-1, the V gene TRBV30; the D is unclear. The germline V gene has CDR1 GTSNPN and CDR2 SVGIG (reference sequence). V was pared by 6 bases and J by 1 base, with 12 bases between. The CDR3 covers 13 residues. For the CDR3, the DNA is TGTGCCTGTTCCCGCGGAGGGAACACTGAAGCTTTCTTT. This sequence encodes CACSRGGNTEAFF.

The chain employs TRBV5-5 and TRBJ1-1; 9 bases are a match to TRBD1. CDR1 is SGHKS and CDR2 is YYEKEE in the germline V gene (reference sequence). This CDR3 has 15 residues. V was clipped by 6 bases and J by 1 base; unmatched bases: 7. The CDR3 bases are TGTGCCAGCACCTGGCGACAGGGGGGGAACACTGAAGCTTTCTTT. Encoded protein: CASTWRQGGNTEAFF.

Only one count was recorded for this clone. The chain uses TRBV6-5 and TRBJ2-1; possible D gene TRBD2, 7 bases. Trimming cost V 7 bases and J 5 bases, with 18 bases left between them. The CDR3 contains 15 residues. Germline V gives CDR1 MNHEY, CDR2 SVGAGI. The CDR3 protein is CASTDGGGGDNEQFF. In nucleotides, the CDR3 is TGTGCCAGCACCGATGGGGGAGGGGGGGACAATGAGCAGTTCTTC.

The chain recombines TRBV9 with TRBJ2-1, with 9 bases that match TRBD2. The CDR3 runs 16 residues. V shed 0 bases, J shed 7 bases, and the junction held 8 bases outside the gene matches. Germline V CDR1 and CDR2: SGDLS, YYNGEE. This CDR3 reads CASSVELRGGLNEQFF. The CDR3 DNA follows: TGTGCCAGCAGCGTAGAGTTGCGGGGGGGCTTAAATGAGCAGTTCTTC. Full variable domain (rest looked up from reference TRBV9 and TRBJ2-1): DSGVTQTPKHLITATGQRVTLRCSPRSGDLSVYWYQQSLDQGLQFLIQYYNGEERAKGNILERFSAQQFPDLHSELNLSSLELGDSALYFCASSVELRGGLNEQFFGPGTRLTVL.

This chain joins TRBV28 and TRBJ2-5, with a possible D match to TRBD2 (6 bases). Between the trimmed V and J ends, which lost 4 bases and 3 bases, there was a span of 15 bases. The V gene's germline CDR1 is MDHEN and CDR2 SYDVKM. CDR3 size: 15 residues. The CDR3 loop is CASSSGDFHKETQYF. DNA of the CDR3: TGTGCCAGCAGTTCGGGGGACTTCCATAAAGAGACCCAGTACTTC.

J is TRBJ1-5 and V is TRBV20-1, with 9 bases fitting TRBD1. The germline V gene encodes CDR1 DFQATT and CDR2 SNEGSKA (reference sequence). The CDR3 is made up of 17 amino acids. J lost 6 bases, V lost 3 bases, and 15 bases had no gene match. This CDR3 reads CSASRDRAAWGSQPQHF. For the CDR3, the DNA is TGCAGTGCTAGTCGGGACAGGGCTGCCTGGGGGAGTCAGCCCCAGCATTTT.

CDR3 sequence: CASTKTGGAETQYF. DNA of the CDR3: TGTGCCAGTACGAAAACAGGGGGCGCAGAGACCCAGTACTTC. The J gene is TRBJ2-5, the V gene TRBV6-5; 9 bases are a match to TRBD1. There are 14 residues in the CDR3. Germline CDR1 and CDR2: MNHEY and SVGAGI. The V segment lost 9 bases and the J segment 4 bases; nucleotides outside the gene matches: 9.

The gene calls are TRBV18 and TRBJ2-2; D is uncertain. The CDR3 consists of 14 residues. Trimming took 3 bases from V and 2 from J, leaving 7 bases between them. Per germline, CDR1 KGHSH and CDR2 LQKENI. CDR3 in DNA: TGTGCCAGCTCACCGGGCAGAAACACCGGGGAGCTGTTTTTT. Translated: CASSPGRNTGELFF.

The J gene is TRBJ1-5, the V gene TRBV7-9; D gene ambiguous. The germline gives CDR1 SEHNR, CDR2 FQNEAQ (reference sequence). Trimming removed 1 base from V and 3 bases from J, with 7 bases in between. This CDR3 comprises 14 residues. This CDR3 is CASSLGLPNQPQHF. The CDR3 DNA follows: TGTGCCAGCAGCTTAGGTCTCCCCAATCAGCCCCAGCATTTT.

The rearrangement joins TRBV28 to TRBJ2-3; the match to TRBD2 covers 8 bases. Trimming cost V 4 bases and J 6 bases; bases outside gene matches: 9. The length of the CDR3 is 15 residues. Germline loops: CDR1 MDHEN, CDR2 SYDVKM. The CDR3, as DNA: TGTGCCAGCAGTTCGTCCCAGCGGGGGAGGGATACGCAGTATTTT. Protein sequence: CASSSSQRGRDTQYF.

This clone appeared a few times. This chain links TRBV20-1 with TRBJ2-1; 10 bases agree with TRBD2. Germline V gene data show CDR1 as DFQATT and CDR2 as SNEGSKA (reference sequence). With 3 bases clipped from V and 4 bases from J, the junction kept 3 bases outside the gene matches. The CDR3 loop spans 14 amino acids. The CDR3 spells CSASLTSGYNEQFF. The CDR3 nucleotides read TGCAGTGCTAGTTTGACTAGCGGGTACAATGAGCAGTTCTTC.

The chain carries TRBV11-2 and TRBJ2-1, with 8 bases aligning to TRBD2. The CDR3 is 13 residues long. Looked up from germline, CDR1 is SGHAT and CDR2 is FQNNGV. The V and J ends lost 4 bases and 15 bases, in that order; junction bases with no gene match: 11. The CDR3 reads CASSSGLARFWFF. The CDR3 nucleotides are TGTGCCAGCAGCTCCGGACTAGCCCGCTTTTGGTTCTTC.

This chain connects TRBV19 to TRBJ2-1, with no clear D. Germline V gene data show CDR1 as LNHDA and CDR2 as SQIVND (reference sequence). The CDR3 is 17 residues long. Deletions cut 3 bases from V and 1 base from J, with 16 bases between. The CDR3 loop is CASSMNSVPRSYNEQFF. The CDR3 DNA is TGTGCCAGTAGTATGAATTCGGTACCACGGTCCTACAATGAGCAGTTCTTC. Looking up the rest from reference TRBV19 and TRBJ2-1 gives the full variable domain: DGGITQSPKYLFRKEGQNVTLSCEQNLNHDAMYWYRQDPGQGLRLIYYSQIVNDFQKGDIAEGYSVSREKKESFPLTVTSAQKNPTAFYLCASSMNSVPRSYNEQFFGPGTRLTVL.

CDR3 region: CAGVRDSPYF. As DNA, the CDR3 is TGTGCCGGGGTCCGGGACTCCCCCTACTTC. This rearrangement joins TRBV30 to TRBJ2-7, with D possibly TRBD2 on 6 matching bases. Trimming left V 8 bases short and J 13 bases short, with 18 bases between. The germline CDR1 and CDR2 sequences are GTSNPN and SVGIG (reference sequence). The CDR3 totals 10 residues.

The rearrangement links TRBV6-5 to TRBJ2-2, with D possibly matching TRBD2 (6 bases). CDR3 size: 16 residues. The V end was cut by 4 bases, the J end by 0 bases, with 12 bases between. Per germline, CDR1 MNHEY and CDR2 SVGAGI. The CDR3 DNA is TGTGCCAGCAGTTTTATGGGGGGAACGAACACCGGGGAGCTGTTTTTT. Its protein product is CASSFMGGTNTGELFF.

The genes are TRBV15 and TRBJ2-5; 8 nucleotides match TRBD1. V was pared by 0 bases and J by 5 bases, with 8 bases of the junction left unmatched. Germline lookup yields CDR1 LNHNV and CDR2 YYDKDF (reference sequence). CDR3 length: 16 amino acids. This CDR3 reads CATSREVQGAGETQYF. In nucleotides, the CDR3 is TGTGCCACCAGCAGAGAGGTTCAGGGGGCCGGGGAGACCCAGTACTTC.

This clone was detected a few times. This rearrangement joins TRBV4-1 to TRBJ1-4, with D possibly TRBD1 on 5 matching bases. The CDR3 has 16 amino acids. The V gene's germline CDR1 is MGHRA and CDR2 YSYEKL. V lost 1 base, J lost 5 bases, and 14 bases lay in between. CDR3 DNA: TGCGCCAGCAGCCAAGGGGGGGTGCCCCAGAATGAAAAACTGTTTTTT. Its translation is CASSQGGVPQNEKLFF.

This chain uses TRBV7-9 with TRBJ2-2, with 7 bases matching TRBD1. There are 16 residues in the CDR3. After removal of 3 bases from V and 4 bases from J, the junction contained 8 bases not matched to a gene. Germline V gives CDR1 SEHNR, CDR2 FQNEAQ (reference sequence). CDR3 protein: CASSFRKGAFTGELFF. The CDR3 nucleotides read TGTGCCAGCAGCTTCCGGAAGGGGGCTTTCACCGGGGAGCTGTTTTTT.